This T cell receptor beta chain was captured in a study of blood T cell repertoires in COVID-19. Study details: In each case, the material was cDNA or gDNA derived from T cells, B-cell-depleted T cells, or PBMCs.

Generated by immunoSEQ multiplex PCR, the TCRdb table keeps only in-frame clones and is missing some. The table includes 250,000 or so clones, roughly 91% detected once. Patients at the Seattle site were enrolled during active infection and followed longitudinally. The germline V gene encodes CDR1 MNHEY and CDR2 SMNVEV (reference sequence). The CDR3 loop spans 15 amino acids. Unmatched junction bases numbered 6, after V lost 6 bases and J lost 3 bases. This receptor was obtained from a man aged 25-40 years with COVID-19, enrolled during active disease. The rearrangement links TRBV27 to TRBJ2-7; TRBD2 aligns across 12 bases. Input material: peripheral blood. The CDR3 region has the DNA TGTGCCAGCAGCTCCGGACTAGCGGGGTACTACGAGCAGTACTTC. Its translation: CASSSGLAGYYEQYF.